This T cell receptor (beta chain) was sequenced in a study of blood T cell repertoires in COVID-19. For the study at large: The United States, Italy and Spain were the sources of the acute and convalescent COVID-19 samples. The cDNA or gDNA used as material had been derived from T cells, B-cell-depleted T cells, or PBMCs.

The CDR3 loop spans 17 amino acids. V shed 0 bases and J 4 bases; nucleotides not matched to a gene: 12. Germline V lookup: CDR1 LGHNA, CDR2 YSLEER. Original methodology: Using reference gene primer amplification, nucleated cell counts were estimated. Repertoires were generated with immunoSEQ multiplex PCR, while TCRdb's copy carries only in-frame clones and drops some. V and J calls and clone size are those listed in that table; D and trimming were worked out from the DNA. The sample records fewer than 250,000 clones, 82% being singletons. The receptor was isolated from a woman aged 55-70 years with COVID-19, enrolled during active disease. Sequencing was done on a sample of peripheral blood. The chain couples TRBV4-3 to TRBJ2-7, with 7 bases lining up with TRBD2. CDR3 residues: CASSQEVLAERGYEQYF. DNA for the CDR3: TGCGCCAGCAGCCAAGAGGTGCTAGCGGAGCGTGGTTACGAGCAGTACTTC.